A single sample is the source of the 4 T cell receptor beta chains below, sequenced in a study of cytomegalovirus exposure and HLA in healthy donors (dated by TCRdb to about 2017). The library was obtained by the immunoSEQ multiplex PCR assay. The multiplex PCR relied on a mix of 60 forward primers for TCR Vbeta segments and 13 reverse primers for TCR Jbeta segments. TCRdb limited this immuneACCESS table to in-frame rearrangements with V and J called. A share of clones is missing; checked studies link under half to unresolved V genes, and the rest is unexplained. A total of some 120,000 clones appear in this sample, 80% of them only once. The ten largest clones take up about 1.2% of the sample. The sequenced sample was PBMCs. These receptors originate from a female donor in good health and CMV-seronegative.

This clone was seen only once. This sequence joins TRBV5-1 and TRBJ2-5; TRBD2 might be the D (6 bases). Germline CDR1 SGHRS, CDR2 YFSETQ. The V end was cut by 1 base, the J end by 2 bases, with 12 bases between. The CDR3 covers 15 residues. CDR3 sequence: CASSLFSGQQETQYF. The CDR3 DNA is TGCGCCAGCAGCTTGTTTAGCGGACAACAAGAGACCCAGTACTTC. Complete variable domain (other parts from reference TRBV5-1 and TRBJ2-5): KAGVTQTPRYLIKTRGQQVTLSCSPISGHRSVSWYQQTPGQGLQFLFEYFSETQRNKGNFPGRFSGRQFSNSRSEMNVSTLELGDSALYLCASSLFSGQQETQYFGPGTRLLVL.

The table lists this clone with a few counts. This chain uses TRBV30 with TRBJ2-3, with D unresolved. Germline CDR1 GTSNPN, CDR2 SVGIG (reference sequence). The ends were cut back, 1 base at V and 0 bases at J, with 5 bases in the middle. The CDR3 extends over 13 amino acids. CDR3 loop: CAWSEQSTDTQYF. For the CDR3, the DNA is TGTGCCTGGAGTGAACAAAGCACAGATACGCAGTATTTT.

The rearrangement links TRBV6-1 to TRBJ2-6; D is ambiguous. Between the trimmed V and J ends, which lost 4 bases and 1 base, there was a span of 5 bases. Germline CDR1 is MNHNS and CDR2 is SASEGT. This CDR3 region has 14 residues. CDR3 nucleotide sequence: TGTGCCAGCAGTGGACTTTCTGGGGCCAACGTCCTGACTTTC. It encodes CASSGLSGANVLTF.

The table lists this clone with a few counts. The chain links TRBV19 to TRBJ2-1, with 10 positions matching TRBD2. This CDR3 contains 15 residues. Germline CDR1 reads LNHDA; CDR2 reads SQIVND (reference sequence). J gave up 5 bases and V 3 bases, and 4 bases lay outside the gene matches. The CDR3 region is CASSILAGGHNEQFF. CDR3 coding DNA: TGTGCCAGTAGTATTTTAGCGGGGGGCCACAATGAGCAGTTCTTC.